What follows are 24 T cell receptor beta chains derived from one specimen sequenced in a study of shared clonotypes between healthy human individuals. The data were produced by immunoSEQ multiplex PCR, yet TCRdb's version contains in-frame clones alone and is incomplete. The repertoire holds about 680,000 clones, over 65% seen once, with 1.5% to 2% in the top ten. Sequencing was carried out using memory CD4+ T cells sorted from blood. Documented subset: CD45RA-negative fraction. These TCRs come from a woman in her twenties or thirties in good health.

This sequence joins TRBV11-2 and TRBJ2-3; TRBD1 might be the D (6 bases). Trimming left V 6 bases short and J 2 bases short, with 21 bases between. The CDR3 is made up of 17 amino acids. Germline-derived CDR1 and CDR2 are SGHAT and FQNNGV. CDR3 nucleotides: TGTGCCAGCAGAAAACCCTACAGGGTCGCAAACACAGATACGCAGTATTTT. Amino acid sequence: CASRKPYRVANTDTQYF. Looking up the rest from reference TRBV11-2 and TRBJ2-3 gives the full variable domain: EAGVAQSPRYKIIEKRQSVAFWCNPISGHATLYWYQQILGQGPKLLIQFQNNGVVDDSQLPKDRFSAERLKGVDSTLKIQPAKLEDSAVYLCASRKPYRVANTDTQYFGPGTRLTVL.

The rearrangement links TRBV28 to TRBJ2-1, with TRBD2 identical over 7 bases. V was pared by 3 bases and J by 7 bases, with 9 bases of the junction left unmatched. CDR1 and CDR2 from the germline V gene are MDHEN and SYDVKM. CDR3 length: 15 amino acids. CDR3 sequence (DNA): TGTGCCAGCAGTTTGTGGGGACTAAGCAAGAATGAGCAGTTCTTC. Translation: CASSLWGLSKNEQFF. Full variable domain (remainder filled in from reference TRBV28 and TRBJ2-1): DVKVTQSSRYLVKRTGEKVFLECVQDMDHENMFWYRQDPGLGLRLIYFSYDVKMKEKGDIPEGYSVSREKKERFSLILESASTNQTSMYLCASSLWGLSKNEQFFGPGTRLTVL.

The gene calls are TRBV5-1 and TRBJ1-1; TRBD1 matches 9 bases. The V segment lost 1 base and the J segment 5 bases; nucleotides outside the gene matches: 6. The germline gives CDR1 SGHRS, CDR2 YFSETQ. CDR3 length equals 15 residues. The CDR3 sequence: CASSLRTGEGTEAFF. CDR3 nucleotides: TGCGCCAGCAGCTTGCGGACAGGGGAGGGAACTGAAGCTTTCTTT.

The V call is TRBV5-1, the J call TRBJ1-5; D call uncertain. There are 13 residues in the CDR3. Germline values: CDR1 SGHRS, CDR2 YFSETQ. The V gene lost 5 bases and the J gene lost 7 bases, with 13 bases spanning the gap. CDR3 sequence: CASRAGPEQPQHF. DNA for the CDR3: TGCGCCAGCAGGGCTGGCCCTGAGCAGCCCCAGCATTTT.

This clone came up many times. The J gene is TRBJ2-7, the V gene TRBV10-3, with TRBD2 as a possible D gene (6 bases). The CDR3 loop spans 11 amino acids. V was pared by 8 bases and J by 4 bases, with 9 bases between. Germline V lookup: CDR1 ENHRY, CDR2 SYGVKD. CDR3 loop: CAIASAYEQYF. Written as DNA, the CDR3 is TGTGCCATCGCTAGCGCGTACGAGCAGTACTTC.

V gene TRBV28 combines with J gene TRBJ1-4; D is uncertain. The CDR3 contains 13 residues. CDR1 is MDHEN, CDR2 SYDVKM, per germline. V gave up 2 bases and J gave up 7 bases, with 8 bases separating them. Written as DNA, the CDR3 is TGTGCCAGCAGTTTACGGCAGAGTGAAAAACTGTTTTTT. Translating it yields CASSLRQSEKLFF.

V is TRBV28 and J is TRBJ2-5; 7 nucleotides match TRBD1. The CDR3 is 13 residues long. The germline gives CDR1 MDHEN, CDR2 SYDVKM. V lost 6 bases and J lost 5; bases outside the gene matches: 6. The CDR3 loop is CASSTGVEETQYF. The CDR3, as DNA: TGTGCCAGCAGCACAGGGGTGGAGGAGACCCAGTACTTC.

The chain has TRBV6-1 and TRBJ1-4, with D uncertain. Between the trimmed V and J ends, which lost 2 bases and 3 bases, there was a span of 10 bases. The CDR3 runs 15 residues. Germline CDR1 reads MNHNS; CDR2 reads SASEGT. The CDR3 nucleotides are TGTGCCAGCAGTGAACGGCGGCTGGCTAATGAAAAACTGTTTTTT. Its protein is CASSERRLANEKLFF.

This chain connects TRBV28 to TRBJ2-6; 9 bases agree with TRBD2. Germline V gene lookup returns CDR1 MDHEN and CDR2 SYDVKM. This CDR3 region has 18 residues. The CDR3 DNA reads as TGTGCGGTGCCATCTAGTGCGGGAGGGATCTCTGGGGCCAACGTCCTGACTTTC. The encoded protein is CAVPSSAGGISGANVLTF.

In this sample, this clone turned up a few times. The DNA of the CDR3 is TGTGCCAGCAGCAATAATCGGGGGCCCGGCACCGGGGAGCTGTTTTTT. Translated: CASSNNRGPGTGELFF. The V and J genes are TRBV11-3 and TRBJ2-2, with D possibly called TRBD1 or TRBD2 (6 bases each). Germline-derived CDR1 and CDR2 are SGHNT and YENEEA. V gave up 5 bases and J gave up 4 bases, with 17 bases separating them. The CDR3 is made up of 16 amino acids.

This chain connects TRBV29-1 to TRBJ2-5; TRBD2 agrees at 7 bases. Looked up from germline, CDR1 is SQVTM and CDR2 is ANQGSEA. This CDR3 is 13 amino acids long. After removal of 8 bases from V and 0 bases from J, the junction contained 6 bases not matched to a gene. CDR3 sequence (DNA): TGCAGCCTACACCTAGCGGACCAAGAGACCCAGTACTTC. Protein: CSLHLADQETQYF.

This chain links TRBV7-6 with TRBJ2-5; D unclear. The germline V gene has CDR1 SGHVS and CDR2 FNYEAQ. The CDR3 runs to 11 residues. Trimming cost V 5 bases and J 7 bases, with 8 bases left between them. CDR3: CASSVGRTQYF. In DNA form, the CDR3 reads TGTGCCAGCAGCGTAGGGCGGACCCAGTACTTC.

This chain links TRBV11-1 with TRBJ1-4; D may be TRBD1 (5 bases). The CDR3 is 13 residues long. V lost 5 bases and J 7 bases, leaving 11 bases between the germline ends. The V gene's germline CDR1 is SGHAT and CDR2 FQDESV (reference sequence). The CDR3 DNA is TGTGCCAGCAGCGCCCGGGACGGTGAAAAACTGTTTTTT. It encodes CASSARDGEKLFF.

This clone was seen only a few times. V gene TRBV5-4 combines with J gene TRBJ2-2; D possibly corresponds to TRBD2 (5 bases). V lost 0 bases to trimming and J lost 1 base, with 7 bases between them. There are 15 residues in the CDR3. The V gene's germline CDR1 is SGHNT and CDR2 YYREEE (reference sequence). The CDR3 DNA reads TGTGCCAGCAGCTTGGAGAGCGGGAACACCGGGGAGCTGTTTTTT. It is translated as CASSLESGNTGELFF. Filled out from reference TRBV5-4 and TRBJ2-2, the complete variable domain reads ETGVTQSPTHLIKTRGQQVTLRCSSQSGHNTVSWYQQALGQGPQFIFQYYREEENGRGNFPPRFSGLQFPNYSSELNVNALELDDSALYLCASSLESGNTGELFFGEGSRLTVL.

CDR3 coding DNA: TGTGCCATCAGTCGTCCGGAGGGCCGGTCAGATACGCAGTATTTT. Protein: CAISRPEGRSDTQYF. The chain has TRBV10-3 and TRBJ2-3, with D maybe TRBD2 (6 bases). V was trimmed by 5 bases and J by 4 bases, leaving 16 bases between them. The germline V gene has CDR1 ENHRY and CDR2 SYGVKD. This CDR3 has 15 amino acids.

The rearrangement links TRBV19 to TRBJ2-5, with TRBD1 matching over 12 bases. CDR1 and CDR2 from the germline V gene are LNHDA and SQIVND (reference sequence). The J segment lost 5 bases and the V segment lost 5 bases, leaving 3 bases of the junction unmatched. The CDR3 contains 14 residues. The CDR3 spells CASSGTGGAETQYF. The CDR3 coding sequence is TGTGCCAGTAGTGGGACAGGGGGCGCCGAGACCCAGTACTTC.

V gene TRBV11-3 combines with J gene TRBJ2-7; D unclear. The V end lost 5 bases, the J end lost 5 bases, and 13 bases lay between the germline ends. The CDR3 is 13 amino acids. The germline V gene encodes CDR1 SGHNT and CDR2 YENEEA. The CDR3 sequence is CASSAGPHHEQYF. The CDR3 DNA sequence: TGTGCCAGCAGCGCCGGGCCTCACCACGAGCAGTACTTC. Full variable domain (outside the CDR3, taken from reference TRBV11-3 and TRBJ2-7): EAGVVQSPRYKIIEKKQPVAFWCNPISGHNTLYWYLQNLGQGPELLIRYENEEAVDDSQLPKDRFSAERLKGVDSTLKIQPAELGDSAVYLCASSAGPHHEQYFGPGTRLTVT.

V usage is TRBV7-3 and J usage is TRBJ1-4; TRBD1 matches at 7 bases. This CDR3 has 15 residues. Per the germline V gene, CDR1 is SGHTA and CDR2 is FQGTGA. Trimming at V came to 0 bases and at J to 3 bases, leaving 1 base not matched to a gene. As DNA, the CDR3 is TGTGCCAGCAGCTTAACGGGGACAGCTAATGAAAAACTGTTTTTT. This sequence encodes CASSLTGTANEKLFF.

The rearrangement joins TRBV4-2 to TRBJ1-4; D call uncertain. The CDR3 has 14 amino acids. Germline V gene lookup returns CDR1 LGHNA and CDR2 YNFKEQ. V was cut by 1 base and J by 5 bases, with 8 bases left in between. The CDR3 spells CASSQALANEKLFF. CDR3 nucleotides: TGTGCCAGCAGCCAAGCGCTCGCGAATGAAAAACTGTTTTTT.

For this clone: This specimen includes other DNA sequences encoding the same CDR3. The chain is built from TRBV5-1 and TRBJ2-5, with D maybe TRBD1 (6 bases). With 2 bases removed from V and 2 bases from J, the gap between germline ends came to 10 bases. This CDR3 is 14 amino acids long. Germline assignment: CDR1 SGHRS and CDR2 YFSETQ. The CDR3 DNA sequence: TGCGCCAGCAGCTTAGGACAGAATCAAGAGACCCAGTACTTC. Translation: CASSLGQNQETQYF.

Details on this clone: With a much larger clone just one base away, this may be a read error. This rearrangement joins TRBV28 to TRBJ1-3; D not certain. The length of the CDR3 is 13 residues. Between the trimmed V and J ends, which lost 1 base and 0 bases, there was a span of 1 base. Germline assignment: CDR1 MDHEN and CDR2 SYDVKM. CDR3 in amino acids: CASSLFSGNTIYF. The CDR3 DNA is TGTGCCAGCAGTTTATTCTCTGGAAACACCATATATTTT.

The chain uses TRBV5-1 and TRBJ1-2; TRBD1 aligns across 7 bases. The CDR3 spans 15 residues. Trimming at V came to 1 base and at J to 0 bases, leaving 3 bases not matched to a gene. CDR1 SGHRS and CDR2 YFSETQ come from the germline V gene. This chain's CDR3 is CASSLTTGPNYGYTF. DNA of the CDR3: TGCGCCAGCAGCTTGACGACAGGGCCTAACTATGGCTACACCTTC.

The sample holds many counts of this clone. The chain's CDR3 is CASNKGSGANVLTF. The CDR3 nucleotides read TGTGCCAGCAATAAAGGCTCTGGGGCCAACGTCCTGACTTTC. The chain is built from TRBV6-6 and TRBJ2-6; D ambiguous. Germline CDR1 reads MNHNY; CDR2 reads SVGAGI (reference sequence). The length of the CDR3 is 14 residues. V was cut by 7 bases and J by 0 bases, with 7 bases left in between.

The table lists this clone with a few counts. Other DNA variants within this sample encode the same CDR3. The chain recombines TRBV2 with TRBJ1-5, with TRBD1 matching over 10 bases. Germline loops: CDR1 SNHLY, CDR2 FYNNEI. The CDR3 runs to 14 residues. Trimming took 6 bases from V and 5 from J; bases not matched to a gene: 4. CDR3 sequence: CASSRTGGYQPQHF. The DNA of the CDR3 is TGTGCCAGCAGCCGGACAGGGGGGTATCAGCCCCAGCATTTT. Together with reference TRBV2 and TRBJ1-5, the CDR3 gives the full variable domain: EPEVTQTPSHQVTQMGQEVILRCVPISNHLYFYWYRQILGQKVEFLVSFYNNEISEKSEIFDDQFSVERPDGSNFTLKIRSTKLEDSAMYFCASSRTGGYQPQHFGDGTRLSIL.